This passage covers 9 T cell receptor beta chains from one sample sequenced in a study of blood T cell repertoires in COVID-19. Libraries were prepared by immunoSEQ multiplex PCR; TCRdb keeps only in-frame clonotypes and omits some of them. The sample includes about 280,000 clones, less than 85% of them seen just once. Sequencing was done on a sample of PBMCs or T cells enriched from blood (not recorded which). The receptors come from a woman aged 45-60 years who had recovered from COVID-19.

The rearrangement links TRBV9 to TRBJ1-1, with D tentatively TRBD1 (5 bases). This CDR3 contains 16 residues. Trimming took 3 bases from V and 1 from J, leaving 16 bases between them. In germline, CDR1 is SGDLS, CDR2 YYNGEE. The CDR3 nucleotides read TGTGCCAGCAGCGCACAAATCGGGGGACGGAACACTGAAGCTTTCTTT. This gives the protein CASSAQIGGRNTEAFF.

The V gene is TRBV27, the J gene TRBJ1-2; TRBD1 might be the D (5 bases). Trimming removed 3 bases from V and 2 bases from J, with 7 bases in between. This CDR3 has 13 amino acids. From germline, CDR1 is MNHEY and CDR2 SMNVEV (reference sequence). As DNA, the CDR3 is TGTGCCAGCAGTTTTCGACAGAACTATGGCTACACCTTC. Its translation: CASSFRQNYGYTF.

This clone was observed a single time. The chain links TRBV19 to TRBJ1-5, with TRBD1 matching over 8 bases. The length of the CDR3 is 15 residues. The J segment lost 3 bases and the V segment lost 6 bases, leaving 7 bases of the junction unmatched. Germline CDR1 LNHDA, CDR2 SQIVND (reference sequence). The CDR3 coding sequence is TGTGCCAGTAGGGGCCCAGGGGGCCACAATCAGCCCCAGCATTTT. Translation gives CASRGPGGHNQPQHF. The entire variable domain, with the rest obtained from reference TRBV19 and TRBJ1-5, is as follows: DGGITQSPKYLFRKEGQNVTLSCEQNLNHDAMYWYRQDPGQGLRLIYYSQIVNDFQKGDIAEGYSVSREKKESFPLTVTSAQKNPTAFYLCASRGPGGHNQPQHFGDGTRLSIL.

This chain links TRBV7-6 with TRBJ1-1; 10 bases map to TRBD1. CDR3 size: 17 residues. Germline values: CDR1 SGHVS, CDR2 FNYEAQ. V trimming: 4 bases; J trimming: 5 bases; junction bases outside the gene matches: 13. Here the CDR3 reads CASSSPGQGYEDTEAFF. CDR3 sequence (DNA): TGTGCCAGCAGCTCCCCGGGACAGGGGTATGAAGATACTGAAGCTTTCTTT.

CDR3 loop: CSVEAHKMNTEAFF. CDR3 DNA sequence: TGCAGCGTTGAAGCGCACAAAATGAACACTGAAGCTTTCTTT. This chain joins TRBV29-1 and TRBJ1-1; no firm D call. The germline V gene encodes CDR1 SQVTM and CDR2 ANQGSEA. This CDR3 region has 14 residues. Trimming left V 1 base short and J 0 bases short, with 9 bases between.

The chain joins TRBV5-4 to TRBJ2-3; 12 positions agree with TRBD2. Unmatched junction bases numbered 9, after V lost 1 base and J lost 6 bases. Looked up from germline, CDR1 is SGHNT and CDR2 is YYREEE (reference sequence). CDR3 length: 17 residues. The CDR3 bases are TGTGCCAGCAGCTTGAGTCTAGCGGGGGGGCCGTGGGATACGCAGTATTTT. It codes for CASSLSLAGGPWDTQYF.

The V call is TRBV19, the J call TRBJ1-3, with D unclear. Germline V lookup: CDR1 LNHDA, CDR2 SQIVND (reference sequence). The CDR3 has 14 residues. V was clipped by 4 bases and J by 0 bases, with 7 bases between them. The CDR3 bases are TGTGCCAGTAGTAGAGGGAGCTCTGGAAACACCATATATTTT. It encodes CASSRGSSGNTIYF.

There are a few counts of this clone. This rearrangement joins TRBV30 to TRBJ1-5; possible D gene TRBD1, 5 bases. The CDR3 is 13 amino acids. Trimming cost V 3 bases and J 10 bases, with 16 bases left between them. Germline-derived CDR1 and CDR2 are GTSNPN and SVGIG (reference sequence). The CDR3 coding sequence is TGTGCCTGGAGGAGGGACGGGGGTGGACCCCAGCATTTT. It is translated as CAWRRDGGGPQHF.

CDR3 in DNA: TGTGCCAGCAGTCCCGACAGCCTAAACACCGGGGAGCTGTTTTTT. Amino acid sequence: CASSPDSLNTGELFF. This chain joins TRBV6-4 and TRBJ2-2, with D tentatively TRBD1 (5 bases). The CDR3 spans 15 residues. The germline V gene encodes CDR1 MRHNA and CDR2 SNTAGT. V lost 5 bases and J 2 bases, leaving 12 bases between the germline ends.